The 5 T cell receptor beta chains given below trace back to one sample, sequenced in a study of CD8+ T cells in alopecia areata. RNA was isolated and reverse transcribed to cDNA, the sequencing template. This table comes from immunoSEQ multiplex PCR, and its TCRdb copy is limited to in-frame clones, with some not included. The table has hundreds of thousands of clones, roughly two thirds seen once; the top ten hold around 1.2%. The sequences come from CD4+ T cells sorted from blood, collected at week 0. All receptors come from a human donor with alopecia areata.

This chain's CDR3 is CASSETTGPHEQYF. CDR3 nucleotides: TGTGCCAGCAGTGAGACGACAGGGCCCCACGAGCAGTACTTC. The chain carries TRBV25-1 and TRBJ2-7, with 7 positions matching TRBD1. Per the germline V gene, CDR1 is MGHDK and CDR2 is SYGVNS. This CDR3 has 14 residues. Unmatched junction bases numbered 7, after V lost 3 bases and J lost 5 bases.

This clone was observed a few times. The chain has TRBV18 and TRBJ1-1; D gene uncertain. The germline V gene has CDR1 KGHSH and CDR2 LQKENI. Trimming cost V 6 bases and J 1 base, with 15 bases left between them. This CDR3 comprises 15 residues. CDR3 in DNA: TGTGCCAGCTCCTGGCCACCGATTACGAACACTGAAGCTTTCTTT. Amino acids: CASSWPPITNTEAFF.

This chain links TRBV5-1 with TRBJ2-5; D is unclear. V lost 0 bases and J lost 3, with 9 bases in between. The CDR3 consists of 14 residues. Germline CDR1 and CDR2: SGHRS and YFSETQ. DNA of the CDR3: TGCGCCAGCAGCTTGGCCAACCGTAAAGAGACCCAGTACTTC. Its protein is CASSLANRKETQYF.

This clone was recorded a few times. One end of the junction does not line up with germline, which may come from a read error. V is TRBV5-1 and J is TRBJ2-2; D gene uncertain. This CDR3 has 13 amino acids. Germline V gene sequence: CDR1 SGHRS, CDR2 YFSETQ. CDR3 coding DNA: TGCGCCAGCACCTTGGGCGACACCGGGGAGCTGTTTTTT. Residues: CASTLGDTGELFF. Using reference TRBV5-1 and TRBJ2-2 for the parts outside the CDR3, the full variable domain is KAGVTQTPRYLIKTRGQQVTLSCSPISGHRSVSWYQQTPGQGLQFLFEYFSETQRNKGNFPGRFSGRQFSNSRSEMNVSTLELGDSALYLCASTLGDTGELFFGEGSRLTVL.

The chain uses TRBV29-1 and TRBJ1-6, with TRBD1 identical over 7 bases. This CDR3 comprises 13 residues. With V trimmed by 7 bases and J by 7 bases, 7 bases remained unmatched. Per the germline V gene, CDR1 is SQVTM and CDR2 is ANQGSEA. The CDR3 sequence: CSAQGGPNSPLHF. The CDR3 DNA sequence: TGCAGCGCCCAGGGGGGACCAAATTCACCCCTCCACTTT.